The 28 T cell receptor beta chains presented below share a single source sample, sequenced in a study of blood T cell repertoires in COVID-19. Only in-frame clones appear in the TCRdb table, and some are missing; sequencing was by immunoSEQ multiplex PCR. This sample yields fewer than 150,000 clones, of which 84% are seen a single time; 1.5% to 2% belongs to the top ten. Material for sequencing was PBMCs or T cells enriched from blood (not recorded which). The receptors were sampled from a woman under 30 who had been exposed to COVID-19.

This clone was picked up one time. The DNA for the CDR3 is TGTGCCATCAGTGGAGATTGGACTAGAAAATCGAATGAGCAGTTCTTC. It codes for CAISGDWTRKSNEQFF. This rearrangement joins TRBV10-3 to TRBJ2-1; TRBD2 aligns across 7 bases. This CDR3 contains 16 residues. Trimming at V came to 4 bases and at J to 7 bases, leaving 13 bases not matched to a gene. Germline CDR1 and CDR2: ENHRY and SYGVKD.

The chain employs TRBV6-5 and TRBJ1-2; perhaps TRBD1 as D (5 bases). This CDR3 comprises 14 residues. In germline, CDR1 is MNHEY, CDR2 SVGAGI. The V end was cut by 6 bases, the J end by 4 bases, with 15 bases between. The DNA of the CDR3 is TGTGCCAGCAGGTCGAATATAGGGGTCTATGGCTACACCTTC. Encoded protein: CASRSNIGVYGYTF.

The chain couples TRBV27 to TRBJ2-3; 8 nucleotides align to TRBD2. The V and J ends lost 5 bases and 2 bases, in that order; junction bases with no gene match: 24. CDR3 size: 21 residues. Germline assignment: CDR1 MNHEY and CDR2 SMNVEV (reference sequence). DNA of the CDR3: TGTGCCAGCAGTCCGATAGCGGGATCCACACATCTTAGAAGGAACACAGATACGCAGTATTTT. Translated, it gives CASSPIAGSTHLRRNTDTQYF.

This rearrangement joins TRBV29-1 to TRBJ1-1, with TRBD1 as a possible D gene (6 bases). The CDR3 spans 14 residues. The V gene's germline CDR1 is SQVTM and CDR2 ANQGSEA. V lost 6 bases and J lost 0, with 14 bases in between. The DNA of the CDR3 is TGCAGCGTCAACAAGGACAGCATGAACACTGAAGCTTTCTTT. This encodes CSVNKDSMNTEAFF. The entire variable domain, with the rest obtained from reference TRBV29-1 and TRBJ1-1, is as follows: SAVISQKPSRDICQRGTSLTIQCQVDSQVTMMFWYRQQPGQSLTLIATANQGSEATYESGFVIDKFPISRPNLTFSTLTVSNMSPEDSSIYLCSVNKDSMNTEAFFGQGTRLTVV.

The chain employs TRBV9 and TRBJ1-1; D is ambiguous. The germline CDR1 and CDR2 sequences are SGDLS and YYNGEE. The length of the CDR3 is 15 residues. V was pared by 0 bases and J by 1 base, with 10 bases between. CDR3 DNA: TGTGCCAGCAGCGTAGAAGGAGGGTGGAACACTGAAGCTTTCTTT. Encoded protein: CASSVEGGWNTEAFF.

The rearrangement joins TRBV28 to TRBJ1-2; 7 positions agree with TRBD1. With V trimmed by 6 bases and J by 2 bases, 6 bases remained unmatched. The germline V gene has CDR1 MDHEN and CDR2 SYDVKM. CDR3 length: 14 residues. The CDR3 spells CASRSEQGNYGYTF. Written as DNA, the CDR3 is TGTGCCAGCAGATCTGAACAGGGGAACTATGGCTACACCTTC.

The rearrangement joins TRBV12-2 to TRBJ2-5; the DNA was not compared with TRBD1, the D call given in the table. TRBV12-2 is a recognized pseudogene. This CDR3 has 15 residues. CDR3 sequence: CASRHKPGVQETQYF. CDR3 nucleotide sequence: TGTGCAAGTCGTCACAAACCAGGGGTTCAAGAGACCCAGTACTTC.

The rearrangement uses TRBV29-1 and TRBJ1-5; 10 positions agree with TRBD1. This CDR3 is 15 amino acids long. Germline V gene data show CDR1 as SQVTM and CDR2 as ANQGSEA. Trimming at V came to 4 bases and at J to 4 bases, leaving 7 bases not matched to a gene. Here the CDR3 reads CSVGGQGGSNQPQHF. The DNA for the CDR3 is TGCAGCGTTGGAGGACAGGGGGGTAGTAATCAGCCCCAGCATTTT.

This clone was seen only a few times. V usage is TRBV6-5 and J usage is TRBJ1-6; D unresolved. There are 15 residues in the CDR3. CDR1 and CDR2 from the germline V gene are MNHEY and SVGAGI. Deletions cut 2 bases from V and 6 bases from J, with 11 bases between. For the CDR3, the DNA is TGTGCCAGCAGTTACGAGCGGCTGCGTAATTCACCCCTCCACTTT. Its translation: CASSYERLRNSPLHF.

This chain links TRBV27 with TRBJ1-5; D perhaps matches TRBD1 (5 bases). Germline V gene data show CDR1 as MNHEY and CDR2 as SMNVEV (reference sequence). With 3 bases removed from V and 12 bases from J, the gap between germline ends came to 15 bases. This CDR3 region has 13 residues. DNA for the CDR3: TGTGCCAGCAGTTTCTCTGGGATGGGACTCCAGCATTTT. This gives the protein CASSFSGMGLQHF.

V gene TRBV5-4 combines with J gene TRBJ2-1, with a possible D match to TRBD2 (7 bases). The CDR3 consists of 17 residues. V was trimmed by 3 bases and J by 5 bases, leaving 21 bases between them. Germline CDR1 is SGHNT and CDR2 is YYREEE (reference sequence). The CDR3 nucleotides read TGTGCCAGCAGCTCAGCTTTTGGCGGGGGCGACCACAATGAGCAGTTCTTC. It codes for CASSSAFGGGDHNEQFF.

The chain couples TRBV7-9 to TRBJ2-7; possible D gene TRBD2, 6 bases. CDR3 size: 15 residues. The ends were cut back, 5 bases at V and 5 bases at J, with 19 bases in the middle. Germline V gene sequence: CDR1 SEHNR, CDR2 FQNEAQ (reference sequence). DNA of the CDR3: TGTGCCAGCAGCGACGCGGGAATCTTGAGCGACGAGCAGTACTTC. This codes for CASSDAGILSDEQYF.

The table lists this clone with a few counts. V is TRBV4-2 and J is TRBJ1-6; maybe TRBD1 (5 bases). The length of the CDR3 is 15 residues. Deletions cut 0 bases from V and 10 bases from J, with 13 bases between. Germline assignment: CDR1 LGHNA and CDR2 YNFKEQ. CDR3: CASSQEGRVGSPLHF. CDR3 DNA: TGTGCCAGCAGCCAAGAAGGCAGGGTCGGATCACCCCTCCACTTT.

The chain joins TRBV28 to TRBJ1-1; tentative D call: TRBD1 (6 bases). The CDR3 is 14 amino acids. The germline gives CDR1 MDHEN, CDR2 SYDVKM. V was pared by 4 bases and J by 0 bases, with 9 bases between. The DNA of the CDR3 is TGTGCCAGCAGTTGGACAGCGATGAACACTGAAGCTTTCTTT. It encodes CASSWTAMNTEAFF. Looking up the rest from reference TRBV28 and TRBJ1-1 gives the full variable domain: DVKVTQSSRYLVKRTGEKVFLECVQDMDHENMFWYRQDPGLGLRLIYFSYDVKMKEKGDIPEGYSVSREKKERFSLILESASTNQTSMYLCASSWTAMNTEAFFGQGTRLTVV.

This clone was counted only a few times. The chain joins TRBV18 to TRBJ2-1; the match to TRBD2 covers 11 bases. The CDR3 has 15 amino acids. Trimming removed 2 bases from V and 5 bases from J; junction bases left unmatched: 2. Germline CDR1 KGHSH, CDR2 LQKENI. CDR3 sequence: CASSPTSGRNNEQFF. CDR3 coding DNA: TGTGCCAGCTCACCAACTAGCGGGAGAAACAATGAGCAGTTCTTC. The whole variable domain, filled in from reference TRBV18 and TRBJ2-1, reads NAGVMQNPRHLVRRRGQEARLRCSPMKGHSHVYWYRQLPEEGLKFMVYLQKENIIDESGMPKERFSAEFPKEGPSILRIQQVVRGDSAAYFCASSPTSGRNNEQFFGPGTRLTVL.

This chain joins TRBV13 and TRBJ1-1; TRBD1 is a possible D gene (6 bases). Trimming left V 5 bases short and J 1 base short, with 14 bases between. Germline CDR1 is PRHDT and CDR2 is FYEKMQ (reference sequence). This CDR3 has 15 residues. CDR3 protein: CASSGPGHSNTEAFF. DNA of the CDR3: TGTGCCAGCAGCGGCCCGGGACACTCGAACACTGAAGCTTTCTTT.

The chain combines TRBV7-2 with TRBJ1-4; 7 nucleotides line up with TRBD1. The CDR3 covers 15 residues. V lost 5 bases, J lost 4 bases, and 7 bases stayed unmatched. CDR1 and CDR2 (germline): SGHTA, FQGNSA. The CDR3 loop reads CASSRQGTDNEKLFF. CDR3 nucleotides: TGTGCCAGCAGCAGACAGGGAACCGATAATGAAAAACTGTTTTTT.

The gene calls are TRBV6-2 or TRBV6-3 and TRBJ2-7; a possible D gene is TRBD1 (6 bases). Trimming pared 5 bases from V and 1 base from J, leaving 12 bases between. Germline CDR1 MNHEY, CDR2 SVGEGT. The CDR3 is 14 amino acids. CDR3 protein: CASSTDRRSYEQYF. The CDR3 DNA is TGTGCCAGCAGTACCGACAGGAGGTCCTACGAGCAGTACTTC.

This clone was recorded only once. The genes are TRBV7-9 and TRBJ2-7, with a tentative D call TRBD2 (5 bases). Trimming took 3 bases from V and 6 from J, leaving 18 bases between them. CDR3 length: 15 amino acids. Looked up from germline, CDR1 is SEHNR and CDR2 is FQNEAQ (reference sequence). As DNA, the CDR3 is TGTGCCAGCAGCTTCGGAGCGGAGGTAATGGGCGAGCAGTACTTC. It yields the protein CASSFGAEVMGEQYF.

The V gene is TRBV6-1, the J gene TRBJ2-7; D unresolved. V shed 3 bases and J shed 5 bases, with 11 bases lying between them. Germline V gene lookup returns CDR1 MNHNS and CDR2 SASEGT. The CDR3 is made up of 13 amino acids. This chain's CDR3 is CASSESSSDEQYF. The CDR3 region has the DNA TGTGCCAGCAGTGAGTCGTCCTCAGACGAGCAGTACTTC.

The genes are TRBV5-1 and TRBJ1-2, with D perhaps TRBD1 (5 bases). V was shortened by 3 bases and J by 4 bases, with 16 bases between the two germline ends. The CDR3 covers 15 residues. CDR1 SGHRS and CDR2 YFSETQ come from the germline V gene. CDR3 residues: CASSSTRDGPYGYTF. The CDR3 DNA reads as TGCGCCAGCAGCTCCACGCGGGACGGACCCTATGGCTACACCTTC.

The rearrangement joins TRBV2 to TRBJ2-1; 8 bases line up with TRBD1. V was clipped by 5 bases and J by 12 bases; unmatched bases: 3. This CDR3 is 11 amino acids long. Germline CDR1 reads SNHLY; CDR2 reads FYNNEI. CDR3 nucleotide sequence: TGTGCCAGCAGTCCTACAGGGGGGCAGTTCTTC. Translated: CASSPTGGQFF.

The CDR3 spells CASSGGRQGARSLAGTKQFF. DNA of the CDR3: TGTGCCAGCAGCGGAGGGCGACAGGGGGCAAGGTCTCTAGCGGGTACGAAGCAGTTCTTC. This sequence joins TRBV9 and TRBJ2-1; 10 positions match TRBD1. Germline CDR1 and CDR2: SGDLS and YYNGEE. Unmatched junction bases numbered 26, after V lost 3 bases and J lost 11 bases. The CDR3 loop spans 20 amino acids.

The CDR3 sequence: CASSLRDSSYNEQFF. In nucleotides, the CDR3 is TGTGCCAGCAGCTTGAGGGACAGCAGTTACAATGAGCAGTTCTTC. The chain couples TRBV5-8 to TRBJ2-1; TRBD1 agrees at 7 bases. CDR1 SGHTS and CDR2 YDEGEE come from the germline V gene. Trimming removed 1 base from V and 4 bases from J; junction bases left unmatched: 5. This CDR3 comprises 15 residues.

The rearrangement joins TRBV11-2 to TRBJ1-1; no clear D. This CDR3 contains 11 residues. Germline lookup yields CDR1 SGHAT and CDR2 FQNNGV. Trimming shortened V by 8 bases and J by 2 bases, and 6 bases separated the two germline ends. CDR3 amino acids: CASGVNTEAFF. The CDR3 DNA reads as TGTGCCAGCGGAGTAAACACTGAAGCTTTCTTT.

V and J are TRBV9 and TRBJ1-5; D possibly corresponds to TRBD1 (5 bases). The germline gives CDR1 SGDLS, CDR2 YYNGEE. V was clipped by 0 bases and J by 9 bases, with 10 bases between them. The CDR3 runs 13 residues. The CDR3 protein is CASSVGQGGPQHF. For the CDR3, the DNA is TGTGCCAGCAGCGTAGGGCAGGGAGGGCCCCAGCATTTT.

The gene calls are TRBV4-3 and TRBJ2-1, with 10 bases matching TRBD2. The CDR3 contains 15 residues. V lost 4 bases and J lost 3; bases outside the gene matches: 3. Looked up from germline, CDR1 is LGHNA and CDR2 is YSLEER. CDR3: CASSRTSGDYNEQFF. Written as DNA, the CDR3 is TGCGCCAGCAGCCGGACTAGCGGAGACTACAATGAGCAGTTCTTC.

This clone was counted once. The V call is TRBV6-5, the J call TRBJ2-7, with TRBD1 matching over 7 bases. Unmatched junction bases numbered 6, after V lost 5 bases and J lost 2 bases. The CDR3 runs 14 residues. Germline CDR1 is MNHEY and CDR2 is SVGAGI. CDR3 nucleotide sequence: TGTGCCAGCAGTATTCGGACAGGAACCTACGAGCAGTACTTC. It specifies CASSIRTGTYEQYF.